The 25 T cell receptor beta chains below all came from one sample that was sequenced in a study of blood T cells in healthy people across ages. A second roughly 6 to 12 cycle PCR used barcoded and J-beta primers. Each CDR3 protein gets one entry after TCRdb re-called the 5' RACE reads with MiXCR. The sample lists roughly 570,000 distinct CDR3 sequences; 25% to 30% were seen once. The sequencing sample was made of blood. The source is a woman between 65 and 79 years old in good health.

This clonotype has at least ten counts. The chain combines TRBV12-3 or TRBV12-4 with TRBJ2-1; 8 nucleotides agree with TRBD2. Trimming cost V 3 bases and J 7 bases; bases outside gene matches: 5. The CDR3 spans 14 residues. The CDR3 DNA reads TGTGCCAGCAGTTTTAAACTAGCGGCGAATGAGCAGTTCTTC. Translated: CASSFKLAANEQFF.

This chain joins TRBV20-1 and TRBJ2-1, with D possibly being TRBD2 (5 bases). CDR3 length: 14 amino acids. The V end lost 1 base, the J end lost 8 bases, and 15 bases lay between the germline ends. CDR1 and CDR2 (germline): DFQATT, SNEGSKA (reference sequence). CDR3: CSARVPGKYDEQFF. The CDR3 DNA reads TGCAGTGCTAGAGTGCCGGGGAAATACGATGAGCAGTTCTTC.

This clonotype was detected many times. The V call is TRBV12-3 or TRBV12-4, the J call TRBJ2-5; the D is unclear. V was shortened by 4 bases and J by 3 bases, with 9 bases between the two germline ends. The CDR3 runs to 13 residues. The CDR3 DNA is TGTGCCAGCAGTTCTATGGGGAAAGAGACCCAGTACTTC. Its translation: CASSSMGKETQYF.

A note on this clonotype: One end of the junction is discordant with germline, which a read error may explain. This chain links TRBV7-2 with TRBJ2-5; D is unresolved. The CDR3 has 14 amino acids. The germline V gene encodes CDR1 SGHTA and CDR2 FQGNSA. CDR3 region: CASSTLPLRGVGFF. The CDR3, as DNA: TGTGCCAGCAGCACCCTCCCTCTCCGTGGAGTAGGGTTCTTC.

This clonotype has a handful of counts. CDR3 nucleotide sequence: TGCAGCGTTGTGGGGACAGCCAAGCCTGACAAAAACATTCAGTACTTC. Protein sequence: CSVVGTAKPDKNIQYF. J is TRBJ2-4 and V is TRBV29-1; 7 nucleotides align to TRBD1. The CDR3 contains 16 residues. In germline, CDR1 is SQVTM, CDR2 ANQGSEA. V gave up 4 bases and J gave up 3 bases; unmatched junction bases: 12.

This sequence joins TRBV5-1 and TRBJ1-6, with 8 bases matching TRBD1. This CDR3 is built from 19 residues. The junction had 14 bases not matched to a gene; V was cut back by 4 bases and J by 2 bases. Per germline, CDR1 SGHRS and CDR2 YFSETQ. The CDR3 sequence: CASSRGQVRSSTYNSPLHF. The DNA of the CDR3 is TGCGCCAGCAGCCGGGGACAGGTCAGGTCGAGCACCTATAATTCACCCCTCCACTTT.

This rearrangement joins TRBV29-1 to TRBJ2-5, with D possibly matching TRBD1 (5 bases). V was pared by 6 bases and J by 4 bases, with 15 bases between. Germline assignment: CDR1 SQVTM and CDR2 ANQGSEA. This CDR3 spans 13 amino acids. The CDR3 sequence is CSVPILGRETQYF. In DNA, the CDR3 is TGCAGCGTCCCTATCCTGGGGCGAGAGACCCAGTACTTC.

The CDR3 region has the DNA TGTGCCAGCAGCCCCACCAACAGTGACACTGAAGCTTTCTTT. It encodes CASSPTNSDTEAFF. V gene TRBV7-3 combines with J gene TRBJ1-1; D unclear. V was shortened by 5 bases and J by 3 bases, with 13 bases between the two germline ends. Germline V gene sequence: CDR1 SGHTA, CDR2 FQGTGA. This CDR3 comprises 14 residues.

The rearrangement joins TRBV11-3 to TRBJ1-1; possible D gene TRBD1, 6 bases. This CDR3 comprises 13 residues. The germline V gene has CDR1 SGHNT and CDR2 YENEEA. Deletions cut 5 bases from V and 6 bases from J, with 13 bases between. CDR3 loop: CASSLQGSAEAFF. In DNA, the CDR3 is TGTGCCAGCAGCCTACAGGGTTCGGCTGAAGCTTTCTTT.

This clonotype was observed a handful of times. V is TRBV4-2 and J is TRBJ1-4; no definite D call. V lost 1 base, J lost 8 bases, and 11 bases lay in between. The CDR3 spans 14 residues. The germline CDR1 and CDR2 sequences are LGHNA and YNFKEQ. The CDR3 is CASSQVWGNEKLFF. The CDR3 DNA reads as TGTGCCAGCAGCCAAGTTTGGGGAAACGAAAAACTGTTTTTT.

V and J are TRBV7-9 and TRBJ2-4; D perhaps matches TRBD1 (6 bases). This CDR3 is built from 12 residues. Per the germline V gene, CDR1 is SEHNR and CDR2 is FQNEAQ (reference sequence). V lost 5 bases, J lost 12 bases, and 14 bases lay in between. Written as DNA, the CDR3 is TGTGCCAGCAGCGTACCACAGGGAACTCAGTACTTC. It codes for CASSVPQGTQYF.

A few counts support this clonotype. The chain is built from TRBV5-1 and TRBJ1-2, with D hard to call. V dropped 4 bases and J dropped 4 bases, with 8 bases sitting between them. The CDR3 has 12 residues. Germline V gives CDR1 SGHRS, CDR2 YFSETQ. CDR3 in amino acids: CASSPDTYGYTF. In DNA form, the CDR3 reads TGCGCCAGCAGCCCTGACACCTATGGCTACACCTTC. Full variable domain (rest looked up from reference TRBV5-1 and TRBJ1-2): KAGVTQTPRYLIKTRGQQVTLSCSPISGHRSVSWYQQTPGQGLQFLFEYFSETQRNKGNFPGRFSGRQFSNSRSEMNVSTLELGDSALYLCASSPDTYGYTFGSGTRLTVV.

The gene calls are TRBV4-3 and TRBJ1-6; perhaps TRBD1 as D (5 bases). This CDR3 contains 16 residues. V was pared by 0 bases and J by 6 bases, with 12 bases between. CDR1 and CDR2 (germline): LGHNA, YSLEER. As DNA, the CDR3 is TGCGCCAGCAGCCAAGATAGTGGGGCTGTTAATTCACCCCTCCACTTT. Its translation is CASSQDSGAVNSPLHF.

The genes are TRBV5-1 and TRBJ1-2; 8 nucleotides match TRBD1. The junction had 13 bases not matched to a gene; V was cut back by 4 bases and J by 8 bases. The CDR3 loop spans 15 amino acids. CDR1 and CDR2 (germline): SGHRS, YFSETQ. In DNA, the CDR3 is TGCGCCAGCAGCCGTCGGGGGCAGGGGGCGGAAGGCTACACCTTC. This translates into CASSRRGQGAEGYTF.

The rearrangement uses TRBV20-1 and TRBJ1-4; 9 bases fit TRBD1. CDR3 length: 14 residues. From germline, CDR1 is DFQATT and CDR2 SNEGSKA (reference sequence). Trimming removed 5 bases from V and 0 bases from J; junction bases left unmatched: 1. The CDR3 DNA sequence: TGCAGTGCTCGACAGGGGGCAACTAATGAAAAACTGTTTTTT. Translating it yields CSARQGATNEKLFF.

In regard to this clonotype: Relative to the germline gene, one junction end is altered; a read error may explain this. As DNA, the CDR3 is TGTGCCGGCAGCCCTCGCGGGCGGGCAGGGACCCAGTACTTC. Residues: CAGSPRGRAGTQYF. The J gene is TRBJ2-5, the V gene TRBV4-2; D perhaps matches TRBD2 (5 bases). The CDR3 totals 14 residues. The germline V gene encodes CDR1 LGHNA and CDR2 YNFKEQ.

This chain joins TRBV2 and TRBJ2-1; D might be TRBD1 or TRBD2, each matching 5 bases. V lost 4 bases to trimming and J lost 1 base, with 11 bases between them. Germline V CDR1 and CDR2: SNHLY, FYNNEI. CDR3 length: 15 residues. CDR3: CASSVTEGSYNEQFF. CDR3 in DNA: TGTGCCAGCAGTGTTACTGAGGGGTCCTACAATGAGCAGTTCTTC.

This clonotype was seen repeatedly, ten times or more. J is TRBJ2-7 and V is TRBV7-8; TRBD1 agrees at 7 bases. V lost 1 base to trimming and J lost 2 bases; unmatched junction nucleotides: 11. The CDR3 is 17 amino acids. From germline, CDR1 is SGHVS and CDR2 FQNEAQ. This CDR3 is CASSLVGAGGSPYEQYF. The DNA for the CDR3 is TGTGCCAGCAGCTTAGTGGGCGCAGGGGGTAGTCCCTACGAGCAGTACTTC. The full variable domain, in which reference TRBV7-8 and TRBJ2-7 provide the parts outside the CDR3, is GAGVSQSPRYKVAKRGQDVALRCDPISGHVSLFWYQQALGQGPEFLTYFQNEAQLDKSGLPSDRFFAERPEGSVSTLKIQRTQQEDSAVYLCASSLVGAGGSPYEQYFGPGTRLTVT.

The CDR3 DNA reads as TGTGCCAGCAGCTACACAGGGGGGGCAGATACGCAGTATTTT. It codes for CASSYTGGADTQYF. The chain recombines TRBV7-6 with TRBJ2-3; D is possibly TRBD1 (8 bases). CDR3 length equals 14 residues. Trimming took off 4 bases at V and 4 bases at J, with 12 bases between the two ends. Germline V gene sequence: CDR1 SGHVS, CDR2 FNYEAQ.

The V and J genes are TRBV5-4 and TRBJ2-5; TRBD1 matches 10 bases. This CDR3 spans 16 amino acids. The V segment lost 0 bases and the J segment 4 bases; nucleotides outside the gene matches: 6. Germline V lookup: CDR1 SGHNT, CDR2 YYREEE (reference sequence). The CDR3 loop reads CASSLGGTGVGETQYF. CDR3 coding DNA: TGTGCCAGCAGCTTGGGTGGGACAGGGGTAGGAGAGACCCAGTACTTC.

The chain links TRBV4-2 to TRBJ2-7, with 11 bases matching TRBD2. The CDR3 loop spans 17 amino acids. V trimming: 3 bases; J trimming: 0 bases; junction bases outside the gene matches: 7. Looked up from germline, CDR1 is LGHNA and CDR2 is YNFKEQ. CDR3 bases: TGTGCCAGCAGCCATCCCGGGACTAGCGGCAACTCCTACGAGCAGTACTTC. Amino acids: CASSHPGTSGNSYEQYF.

In this sample, this clonotype turned up once. This chain uses TRBV7-9 with TRBJ1-2, with 7 bases aligning to TRBD1. Per germline, CDR1 SEHNR and CDR2 FQNEAQ (reference sequence). The CDR3 extends over 12 amino acids. V was pared by 0 bases and J by 13 bases, with 5 bases of the junction left unmatched. CDR3 amino acids: CASSLAGRGTTF. The CDR3 nucleotides are TGTGCCAGCAGCTTAGCCGGCAGGGGGACCACCTTC.

This clonotype has a handful of counts. This rearrangement joins TRBV24-1 to TRBJ2-1; 8 bases line up with TRBD1. The DNA end favors TRBJ2-5, so the J call may be wrong. The V gene's germline CDR1 is KGHDR and CDR2 SFDVKD. The CDR3 contains 14 residues. This CDR3 is CATSDPGGGETQYF. CDR3 nucleotide sequence: TGTGCCACCAGCGACCCAGGGGGCGGAGAGACCCAGTACTTC.

The rearrangement links TRBV27 to TRBJ1-6, with 7 bases identical to TRBD1. With 6 bases clipped from V and 7 bases from J, the junction kept 0 bases outside the gene matches. Germline V gene lookup returns CDR1 MNHEY and CDR2 SMNVEV (reference sequence). CDR3 size: 12 residues. The CDR3 is CASRQGNSPLHF. The CDR3, as DNA: TGTGCCAGCAGACAGGGGAATTCACCCCTCCACTTT.

The V call is TRBV20-1, the J call TRBJ2-3; D call uncertain. V was shortened by 3 bases and J by 2 bases, with 6 bases between the two germline ends. The length of the CDR3 is 12 residues. Germline V gene lookup returns CDR1 DFQATT and CDR2 SNEGSKA (reference sequence). The CDR3 here is CSASLPTDTQYF. CDR3 bases: TGCAGTGCTAGTCTACCCACAGATACGCAGTATTTT.